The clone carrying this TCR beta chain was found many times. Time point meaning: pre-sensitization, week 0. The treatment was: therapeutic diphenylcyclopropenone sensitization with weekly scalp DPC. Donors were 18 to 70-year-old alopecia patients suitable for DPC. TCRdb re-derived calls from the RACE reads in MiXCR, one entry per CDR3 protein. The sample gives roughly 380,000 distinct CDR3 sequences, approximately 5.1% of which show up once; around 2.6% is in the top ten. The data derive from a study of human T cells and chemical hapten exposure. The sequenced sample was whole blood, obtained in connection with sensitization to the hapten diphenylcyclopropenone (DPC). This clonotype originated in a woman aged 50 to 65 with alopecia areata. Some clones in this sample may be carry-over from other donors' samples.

CDR3 in amino acids: CASSSGTNNEQFF. CDR3 DNA: TGCGCCAGCAGCTCCGGGACCAACAATGAGCAGTTCTTC. The chain joins TRBV5-1 to TRBJ2-1; perhaps D is TRBD1 or TRBD2 (5 bases each). V was shortened by 3 bases and J by 5 bases, with 9 bases between the two germline ends. CDR1 and CDR2 (germline): SGHRS, YFSETQ. There are 13 residues in the CDR3.